These 21 T cell receptor beta chains share one sample of origin, sequenced in a study of response to subunit inactivated influenza vaccine. TCRdb passed the RT-PCR reads through MiXCR, listing each CDR3 protein once. The sample has some 150,000 distinct CDR3 sequences, approximately 12% seen once. The same data also went into a second study, on T cells expressing NK-cell markers. From that second work: The TCR beta cDNA came from 5'RACE template switching with UMIs.

The sample here was CD8+ T cells sorted from PBMCs, taken 12 days after vaccination. These receptors all stem from a man aged 50-60 years who received an inactivated influenza vaccine.

This clonotype came up many times. The V and J genes are TRBV20-1 and TRBJ2-2; D is undetermined. The germline CDR1 and CDR2 sequences are DFQATT and SNEGSKA (reference sequence). The CDR3 is made up of 12 amino acids. The ends were cut back, 5 bases at V and 4 bases at J, with 8 bases in the middle. CDR3 residues: CSAPGPTGELFF. The CDR3 DNA reads as TGCAGTGCTCCCGGGCCCACCGGGGAGCTGTTTTTT.

This clonotype was recorded at least ten times. The chain is built from TRBV29-1 and TRBJ2-3; 9 bases line up with TRBD1. Looked up from germline, CDR1 is SQVTM and CDR2 is ANQGSEA. This CDR3 contains 15 residues. Unmatched junction bases numbered 10, after V lost 3 bases and J lost 6 bases. The CDR3 protein is CSVEPGTGSWDTQYF. The CDR3 DNA reads as TGCAGCGTTGAGCCCGGGACAGGGTCCTGGGATACGCAGTATTTT.

This clonotype was picked up a small number of times. The DNA of the CDR3 is TGTGCCAGCAGCAGAGGGGGATCCACGCAGTATTTT. Encoded protein: CASSRGGSTQYF. J is TRBJ2-3 and V is TRBV21-1. TRBV21-1 is assigned pseudogene status. The CDR3 runs to 12 residues.

This clonotype was seen a few times. The rearrangement joins TRBV20-1 to TRBJ2-1; D not certain. Trimming removed 5 bases from V and 0 bases from J, with 14 bases in between. The length of the CDR3 is 15 residues. Germline assignment: CDR1 DFQATT and CDR2 SNEGSKA (reference sequence). CDR3 DNA sequence: TGCAGTGCTCCCTCGGTTTATTACTCCTACAATGAGCAGTTCTTC. As protein: CSAPSVYYSYNEQFF.

This clonotype was counted at least ten times. The chain uses TRBV29-1 and TRBJ2-1, with 9 nucleotides matching TRBD1. Per germline, CDR1 SQVTM and CDR2 ANQGSEA. This CDR3 is built from 12 residues. CDR3 sequence (DNA): TGCAGAAGACAGGGGGTCTTGGGAGCGCAGTTCTTC. Its translation: CRRQGVLGAQFF.

This clonotype was observed many times. The J gene is TRBJ1-1, the V gene TRBV4-1; 8 positions match TRBD1. V dropped 5 bases and J dropped 1; count of bases not matched to a gene: 6. The CDR3 contains 15 residues. Germline V gene data show CDR1 as MGHRA and CDR2 as YSYEKL. The CDR3 region has the DNA TGCGCCAGCAGCTCCACAGGGGGGACGAACACTGAAGCTTTCTTT. This translates into CASSSTGGTNTEAFF.

This clonotype has only a few counts. The chain recombines TRBV6-5 with TRBJ2-1, with D perhaps being TRBD1 or TRBD2 (6 bases each). Per germline, CDR1 MNHEY and CDR2 SVGAGI. There are 15 residues in the CDR3. V lost 2 bases to trimming and J lost 7 bases, with 15 bases between them. CDR3 bases: TGTGCCAGCAGTTACAGTCGGGGGCCGGGGAATGAGCAGTTCTTC. It translates to CASSYSRGPGNEQFF.

This clonotype has a count of ten or more. This chain links TRBV4-3 with TRBJ2-3, with D unresolved. V was clipped by 1 base and J by 2 bases, with 10 bases between them. Germline CDR1 reads LGHNA; CDR2 reads YSLEER. The CDR3 is 15 amino acids. CDR3 DNA: TGCGCCAGCAGCCAAGTGGGTGGAATCACAGATACGCAGTATTTT. This sequence encodes CASSQVGGITDTQYF.

This clonotype was observed a few times. V is TRBV7-2 and J is TRBJ1-1, with D perhaps matching TRBD1 (6 bases). Looked up from germline, CDR1 is SGHTA and CDR2 is FQGNSA. This CDR3 is 14 amino acids long. V lost 4 bases and J 1 base, leaving 10 bases between the germline ends. The CDR3 DNA reads as TGTGCCAGCAGCTGGCTGACAGGGAACACTGAAGCTTTCTTT. This sequence encodes CASSWLTGNTEAFF.

The rearrangement joins TRBV11-2 to TRBJ2-5; the D gene is possibly TRBD2 (5 bases). This CDR3 comprises 14 residues. Trimming stripped 2 bases from V and 5 bases from J, with 12 bases between. Germline V gives CDR1 SGHAT, CDR2 FQNNGV. The CDR3 loop reads CASSLLAGWETQYF. DNA for the CDR3: TGTGCCAGCAGCTTACTGGCGGGCTGGGAGACCCAGTACTTC.

A few counts support this clonotype. The chain has TRBV20-1 and TRBJ1-1, with D perhaps TRBD1 (5 bases). Deletions cut 3 bases from V and 4 bases from J, with 9 bases between. The V gene's germline CDR1 is DFQATT and CDR2 SNEGSKA (reference sequence). This CDR3 region has 12 residues. CDR3 nucleotide sequence: TGCAGTGCTAGGGCAGGGTTCACTGAAGCTTTCTTT. It codes for CSARAGFTEAFF.

The chain combines TRBV5-1 with TRBJ2-7; TRBD2 matches 8 bases. V shed 3 bases, J shed 2 bases, and the junction held 4 bases outside the gene matches. Germline V lookup: CDR1 SGHRS, CDR2 YFSETQ. This CDR3 region has 14 residues. The CDR3 region is CASSYGTSTYEQYF. CDR3 sequence (DNA): TGCGCCAGCAGCTACGGGACTAGTACCTACGAGCAGTACTTC.

This clonotype has only a few counts. The chain joins TRBV27 to TRBJ1-2; 10 nucleotides agree with TRBD1. After removal of 7 bases from V and 7 bases from J, the junction contained 3 bases not matched to a gene. The CDR3 is made up of 12 amino acids. Germline-derived CDR1 and CDR2 are MNHEY and SMNVEV (reference sequence). The CDR3 nucleotides are TGTGCCAGCAAGACAGGGGGCCGTGGCTACACCTTC. Its protein is CASKTGGRGYTF.

This clonotype appeared a few times. This chain joins TRBV19 and TRBJ2-7; tentative D call: TRBD2 (5 bases). CDR3 length: 13 amino acids. CDR1 and CDR2 (germline): LNHDA, SQIVND (reference sequence). The V end lost 3 bases, the J end lost 3 bases, and 9 bases lay between the germline ends. The CDR3 protein is CASSIRGFYEQYF. CDR3 DNA: TGTGCCAGTAGTATCCGGGGTTTCTACGAGCAGTACTTC.

There are a few counts of this clonotype. The chain recombines TRBV6-2 or TRBV6-3 with TRBJ2-1, with TRBD2 matching over 12 bases. Germline loops: CDR1 MNHEY, CDR2 SVGEGT. This CDR3 comprises 15 residues. Germline trimming cut 6 bases from V and 5 bases from J; bases unmatched to any gene: 5. Here the CDR3 reads CASRRLAGANNEQFF. The CDR3 region has the DNA TGTGCCAGCAGGCGACTAGCGGGAGCCAACAATGAGCAGTTCTTC.

This clonotype was found a few times. The junction departs from germline at one end; a sequencing error may be responsible. V usage is TRBV4-1 and J usage is TRBJ2-7; 9 nucleotides match TRBD1. The CDR3 totals 17 residues. The germline CDR1 and CDR2 sequences are MGHRA and YSYEKL. The CDR3 DNA is TGCGCCAGCAGCCAGACCCCTCCGGGACAGGGCTCCAACGAGCAGTACTTC. The encoded protein is CASSQTPPGQGSNEQYF.

This chain uses TRBV19 with TRBJ2-7, with D tentatively TRBD1 or TRBD2 (7 bases each). The ends were cut back, 6 bases at V and 2 bases at J, with 11 bases in the middle. Looked up from germline, CDR1 is LNHDA and CDR2 is SQIVND (reference sequence). This CDR3 is built from 13 residues. The CDR3: CASSAGGAYEQYF. In DNA form, the CDR3 reads TGTGCCAGTAGCGCAGGGGGGGCCTACGAGCAGTACTTC.

This clonotype turned up a few times. This chain uses TRBV20-1 with TRBJ1-2, with a possible D match to TRBD1 (5 bases). This CDR3 contains 13 residues. Germline lookup yields CDR1 DFQATT and CDR2 SNEGSKA (reference sequence). Trimming pared 5 bases from V and 4 bases from J, leaving 14 bases between. The CDR3 bases are TGCAGTGCTGGGTGGACACCTCCCTATGGCTACACCTTC. Translating gives CSAGWTPPYGYTF.

The chain is built from TRBV7-6 and TRBJ2-3, with 12 nucleotides matching TRBD2. Germline V gene data show CDR1 as SGHVS and CDR2 as FNYEAQ. The CDR3 is 18 residues long. Trimming at V came to 4 bases and at J to 3 bases, leaving 11 bases not matched to a gene. The CDR3 here is CASSSYRATSGGTDTQYF. DNA of the CDR3: TGTGCCAGCAGCTCCTACCGAGCGACTAGCGGGGGAACAGATACGCAGTATTTT.

As DNA, the CDR3 is TGTGCCAGCAGTGAAGTGGAGGGACCCTACAATGAGCAGTTCTTC. Translating it yields CASSEVEGPYNEQFF. The V and J genes are TRBV6-1 and TRBJ2-1; perhaps TRBD2 as D (6 bases). The CDR3 has 15 residues. Per germline, CDR1 MNHNS and CDR2 SASEGT. V dropped 1 base and J dropped 2 bases, with 9 bases sitting between them.

This clonotype was counted only a few times. The V call is TRBV4-2, the J call TRBJ2-1; 11 bases are a match to TRBD2. This CDR3 region has 20 residues. Unmatched junction bases numbered 19, after V lost 0 bases and J lost 9 bases. Germline V CDR1 and CDR2: LGHNA, YNFKEQ. The CDR3 loop is CASSQEGTVAGGRLGTEQFF. The CDR3 coding sequence is TGTGCCAGCAGCCAAGAAGGAACGGTAGCGGGGGGGCGATTGGGCACTGAGCAGTTCTTC.